What follows are 21 T cell receptor beta chains derived from one specimen sequenced in a study of blood T cell repertoires in COVID-19. Profiling relied on immunoSEQ multiplex PCR, and the TCRdb table lists in-frame clones only, not all of them. Of 200,000 to 250,000 clones in the sample, around 90% were seen once. The sample comprised PBMCs or T cells enriched from blood (not recorded which). The receptors shown here come from a young man who had recovered from COVID-19.

This clone showed up just once. The chain couples TRBV5-5 to TRBJ1-4, with 9 bases matching TRBD1. The CDR3 totals 17 residues. The germline V gene has CDR1 SGHKS and CDR2 YYEKEE (reference sequence). Losses at the gene ends were 4 bases for V and 0 bases for J; bases not matched to a gene: 7. For the CDR3, the DNA is TGTGCCAGCAGCACGGACAGGGGAAGTGCAACTAATGAAAAACTGTTTTTT. Translation: CASSTDRGSATNEKLFF. Supplemented by reference TRBV5-5 and TRBJ1-4, the full variable domain reads DAGVTQSPTHLIKTRGQQVTLRCSPISGHKSVSWYQQVLGQGPQFIFQYYEKEERGRGNFPDRFSARQFPNYSSELNVNALLLGDSALYLCASSTDRGSATNEKLFFGSGTQLSVL.

The genes are TRBV2 and TRBJ1-6; D is unresolved. V lost 6 bases to trimming and J lost 10 bases, with 16 bases between them. CDR3 length: 14 residues. Per germline, CDR1 SNHLY and CDR2 FYNNEI. The CDR3 DNA sequence: TGTGCCAGCAGGCGGGAGTTGCTCCCCTCACCCCTCCACTTT. It is translated as CASRRELLPSPLHF.

This chain links TRBV25-1 with TRBJ1-1, with 10 bases identical to TRBD1. V shed 4 bases, J shed 4 bases, and the junction held 6 bases outside the gene matches. There are 15 residues in the CDR3. Germline values: CDR1 MGHDK, CDR2 SYGVNS. The CDR3 is CASSARQGAVTEAFF. The CDR3 region has the DNA TGTGCCAGCAGTGCTCGACAGGGGGCGGTCACTGAAGCTTTCTTT.

This clone was observed once. The chain uses TRBV6-4 and TRBJ2-2; 7 bases agree with TRBD2. Germline V gene data show CDR1 as MRHNA and CDR2 as SNTAGT. The CDR3 runs 15 residues. J gave up 3 bases and V 3 bases, and 4 bases lay outside the gene matches. The CDR3 DNA reads TGTGCCAGCAGTGAAAGGGCGGGAGACACCGGGGAGCTGTTTTTT. It codes for CASSERAGDTGELFF.

The chain links TRBV24-1 to TRBJ2-3; 9 nucleotides match TRBD1. The length of the CDR3 is 13 residues. Germline CDR1 and CDR2: KGHDR and SFDVKD. After removal of 8 bases from V and 3 bases from J, the junction contained 2 bases not matched to a gene. The CDR3 nucleotides are TGTGCCACCAACGGACAGGGGACAGATACGCAGTATTTT. It yields the protein CATNGQGTDTQYF.

The chain is built from TRBV5-1 and TRBJ2-2; 8 bases match TRBD2. The CDR3 extends over 15 amino acids. V dropped 4 bases and J dropped 5; count of bases not matched to a gene: 7. Germline-derived CDR1 and CDR2 are SGHRS and YFSETQ. As DNA, the CDR3 is TGCGCCAGCAGCCCCCCGGGACTAGGGACCGGGGAGCTGTTTTTT. It specifies CASSPPGLGTGELFF.

This chain links TRBV5-1 with TRBJ1-1; D remains unclear. Germline lookup yields CDR1 SGHRS and CDR2 YFSETQ. V shed 0 bases and J shed 5 bases, with 11 bases lying between them. This CDR3 is built from 14 residues. CDR3 in DNA: TGCGCCAGCAGCTTGGAAGTAGATTATACTGAAGCTTTCTTT. Translation: CASSLEVDYTEAFF.

This chain joins TRBV10-3 and TRBJ2-3, with 9 bases that match TRBD1. There are 16 residues in the CDR3. CDR1 is ENHRY and CDR2 is SYGVKD in the germline V gene. Trimming at V came to 6 bases and at J to 5 bases, leaving 12 bases not matched to a gene. The CDR3 sequence is CAISPGTGLGGDTQYF. The CDR3 DNA sequence: TGTGCCATCAGCCCCGGGACAGGGTTAGGGGGAGATACGCAGTATTTT.

This clone has just a few counts. This chain connects TRBV7-9 to TRBJ2-2; 13 nucleotides line up with TRBD2. Germline CDR1 and CDR2: SEHNR and FQNEAQ (reference sequence). The CDR3 has 16 amino acids. J lost 4 bases, V lost 5 bases, and 4 bases had no gene match. The CDR3 loop reads CASSGTSGVSTGELFF. In DNA form, the CDR3 reads TGTGCCAGCAGCGGGACTAGCGGGGTGTCCACCGGGGAGCTGTTTTTT.

This clone is a singleton in its sample. The V call is TRBV21-1, the J call TRBJ1-2; TRBD1, as called in the table, went unchecked against the DNA. TRBV21-1 is an annotated pseudogene. The CDR3 runs 15 residues. The CDR3 loop reads CASSKGRTGGAGYTF. The CDR3 DNA follows: TGTGCCAGCAGCAAAGGAAGGACAGGGGGCGCTGGCTACACCTTC.

The chain employs TRBV9 and TRBJ1-6, with D possibly matching TRBD1 (5 bases). The germline CDR1 and CDR2 sequences are SGDLS and YYNGEE. The ends were cut back, 3 bases at V and 0 bases at J, with 13 bases in the middle. This CDR3 comprises 17 residues. Here the CDR3 reads CASSAGISSSYNSPLHF. The DNA for the CDR3 is TGTGCCAGCAGCGCAGGGATCTCTAGCTCCTATAATTCACCCCTCCACTTT.

The genes are TRBV19 and TRBJ1-2, with D perhaps TRBD1 (6 bases). The CDR3 consists of 15 residues. Germline V gene data show CDR1 as LNHDA and CDR2 as SQIVND (reference sequence). V was pared by 5 bases and J by 0 bases, with 13 bases between. The CDR3 region is CASSLWDIANYGYTF. CDR3 in DNA: TGTGCCAGTAGTCTATGGGACATAGCTAACTATGGCTACACCTTC.

The chain combines TRBV11-3 with TRBJ1-2; a weak D match, TRBD1 (6 bases). The CDR3 sequence is 12 residues long. Per the germline V gene, CDR1 is SGHNT and CDR2 is YENEEA. V was cut by 5 bases and J by 4 bases, with 8 bases left in between. The CDR3 sequence is CASSQQGYGYTF. Written as DNA, the CDR3 is TGTGCCAGCAGCCAACAGGGCTATGGCTACACCTTC.

J is TRBJ2-7 and V is TRBV4-1, with D hard to call. The ends were cut back, 6 bases at V and 2 bases at J, with 14 bases in the middle. Germline CDR1 MGHRA, CDR2 YSYEKL. This CDR3 region has 14 residues. CDR3 in DNA: TGCGCCAGCAGTCTTTCAGACGGAGCCTACGAGCAGTACTTC. This codes for CASSLSDGAYEQYF.

The chain uses TRBV10-2 and TRBJ1-2, with D possibly TRBD1 on 6 matching bases. The ends were cut back, 8 bases at V and 4 bases at J, with 20 bases in the middle. The CDR3 covers 15 residues. Germline CDR1 reads WSHSY; CDR2 reads SAAADI. The CDR3 DNA sequence: TGCGCCAGCGCGCCCTCGGGGGGCGCGGGCTATGGCTACACCTTC. This codes for CASAPSGGAGYGYTF.

The chain recombines TRBV30 with TRBJ1-5, with TRBD1 identical over 7 bases. CDR3 size: 15 residues. The germline gives CDR1 GTSNPN, CDR2 SVGIG (reference sequence). V was pared by 3 bases and J by 0 bases, with 5 bases of the junction left unmatched. DNA for the CDR3: TGTGCCTGGAGATTCGGGACAGCTAGCAATCAGCCCCAGCATTTT. It codes for CAWRFGTASNQPQHF.

This rearrangement joins TRBV4-1 to TRBJ2-5; the match to TRBD2 covers 7 bases. This CDR3 has 17 residues. The germline CDR1 and CDR2 sequences are MGHRA and YSYEKL. The V gene end was trimmed by 0 bases and the J gene end by 5 bases; junction bases not matched to a gene: 12. As DNA, the CDR3 is TGCGCCAGCAGCCAAGAGGTCGGCAGGGCGGGAGAGGAGACCCAGTACTTC. It translates to CASSQEVGRAGEETQYF.

This clone appeared a few times. This sample also contains other DNA sequences that code for the same CDR3. V gene TRBV5-1 combines with J gene TRBJ2-7; no clear D. The CDR3 runs to 13 residues. Trimming left V 5 bases short and J 1 base short, with 10 bases between. Germline-derived CDR1 and CDR2 are SGHRS and YFSETQ. The CDR3 DNA is TGCGCCAGCAGTGGAGTTCCTTCCTACGAGCAGTACTTC. Protein product: CASSGVPSYEQYF.

The gene calls are TRBV30 and TRBJ1-6; a possible D gene is TRBD1 (5 bases). The CDR3 consists of 15 residues. Germline V gene data show CDR1 as GTSNPN and CDR2 as SVGIG (reference sequence). The V end was cut by 3 bases, the J end by 9 bases, with 18 bases between. CDR3 region: CAWRGVGPGGSPLHF. In DNA form, the CDR3 reads TGTGCCTGGAGAGGGGTGGGTCCGGGGGGTTCACCCCTCCACTTT.

This rearrangement joins TRBV5-1 to TRBJ2-7; TRBD1 matches 7 bases. This CDR3 is 14 amino acids long. V shed 4 bases, J shed 5 bases, and the junction held 9 bases outside the gene matches. Germline V gene lookup returns CDR1 SGHRS and CDR2 YFSETQ. The CDR3 loop is CASSTGAGTDEQYF. As DNA, the CDR3 is TGCGCCAGCAGCACAGGGGCCGGGACAGACGAGCAGTACTTC.

The chain is built from TRBV6-1 and TRBJ2-5, with D tentatively TRBD1 (6 bases). Germline CDR1 and CDR2: MNHNS and SASEGT. CDR3 size: 14 residues. V was cut by 2 bases and J by 5 bases, with 12 bases left in between. CDR3 amino acids: CASSERGSRETQYF. The CDR3 nucleotides read TGTGCCAGCAGTGAAAGGGGGTCCCGGGAGACCCAGTACTTC.